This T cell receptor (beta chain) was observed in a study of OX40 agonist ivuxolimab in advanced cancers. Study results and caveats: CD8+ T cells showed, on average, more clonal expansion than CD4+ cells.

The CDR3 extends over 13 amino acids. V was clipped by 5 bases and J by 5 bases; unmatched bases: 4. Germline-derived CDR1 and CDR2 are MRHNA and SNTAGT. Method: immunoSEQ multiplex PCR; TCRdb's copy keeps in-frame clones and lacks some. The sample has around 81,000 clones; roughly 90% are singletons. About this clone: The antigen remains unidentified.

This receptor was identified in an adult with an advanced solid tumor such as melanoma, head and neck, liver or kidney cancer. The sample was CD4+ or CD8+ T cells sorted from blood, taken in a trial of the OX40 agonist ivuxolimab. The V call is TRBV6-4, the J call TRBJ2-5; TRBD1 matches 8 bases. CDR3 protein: CASSRRTGETQYF. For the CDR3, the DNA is TGTGCCAGCAGTCGTCGGACAGGGGAGACCCAGTACTTC.